These 11 T cell receptor beta chains originate from one sample sequenced in a study of shared T cell receptors in the human thymus. Generated by immunoSEQ multiplex PCR, the TCRdb table keeps only in-frame clones and is missing some. The table includes hundreds of thousands of clones, approximately 95% detected once. The specimen was thymocytes. These TCRs come from a human donor.

This chain connects TRBV14 to TRBJ2-1; 10 bases line up with TRBD2. Germline V gene sequence: CDR1 SGHDN, CDR2 FVKESK. The CDR3 spans 17 residues. V trimming: 0 bases; J trimming: 6 bases; junction bases outside the gene matches: 8. Here the CDR3 DNA reads TGTGCCAGCAGCCAAGAACGAGCGGGAGGGTTGGGCAATGAGCAGTTCTTC. Its translation: CASSQERAGGLGNEQFF.

The chain couples TRBV27 to TRBJ2-5; TRBD2 agrees at 7 bases. The CDR3 consists of 14 residues. V trimming: 5 bases; J trimming: 5 bases; junction bases outside the gene matches: 8. Germline values: CDR1 MNHEY, CDR2 SMNVEV (reference sequence). CDR3 DNA sequence: TGTGCCAGCAGTGGCGGGGGAATAGGGGAGACCCAGTACTTC. Translation: CASSGGGIGETQYF.

The genes are TRBV4-3 and TRBJ2-3; D remains ambiguous. This CDR3 spans 14 amino acids. V gave up 0 bases and J gave up 3 bases, with 7 bases separating them. Germline V gives CDR1 LGHNA, CDR2 YSLEER. CDR3 amino acids: CASSQEYKTDTQYF. The DNA of the CDR3 is TGCGCCAGCAGCCAAGAGTATAAGACAGATACGCAGTATTTT.

This chain uses TRBV14 with TRBJ2-7; D possibly corresponds to TRBD1 (5 bases). This CDR3 comprises 17 residues. Germline V lookup: CDR1 SGHDN, CDR2 FVKESK. Trimming stripped 4 bases from V and 0 bases from J, with 19 bases between. The CDR3 is CASSLYSRVGASYEQYF. DNA for the CDR3: TGTGCCAGCAGCCTGTATTCCAGGGTAGGGGCCTCCTACGAGCAGTACTTC.

The V gene is TRBV19, the J gene TRBJ2-7; unclear D gene. The CDR3 extends over 14 amino acids. CDR1 is LNHDA and CDR2 is SQIVND in the germline V gene (reference sequence). V shed 2 bases and J shed 1 base, with 9 bases lying between them. The CDR3 nucleotides read TGTGCCAGTAGTATAAGGGCCGATTCCTACGAGCAGTACTTC. Protein sequence: CASSIRADSYEQYF.

The chain is built from TRBV4-1 and TRBJ2-7, with D possibly being TRBD2 (6 bases). With 1 base removed from V and 5 bases from J, the gap between germline ends came to 21 bases. The CDR3 loop spans 17 amino acids. Germline V gives CDR1 MGHRA, CDR2 YSYEKL. The chain's CDR3 is CASSQAPLGLLFDEQYF. The CDR3 region has the DNA TGCGCCAGCAGCCAAGCGCCCCTGGGACTCCTTTTCGACGAGCAGTACTTC.

The rearrangement joins TRBV5-4 to TRBJ1-1, with TRBD1 matching 7 bases. J gave up 2 bases and V 4 bases, and 11 bases lay outside the gene matches. The germline V gene has CDR1 SGHNT and CDR2 YYREEE (reference sequence). The length of the CDR3 is 16 residues. Here the CDR3 DNA reads TGTGCCAGCAGCCCTCAGAAAGACAGGGAAAACACTGAAGCTTTCTTT. Amino acids: CASSPQKDRENTEAFF.

The chain uses TRBV28 and TRBJ2-2, with D perhaps matching TRBD1 or TRBD2 (5 bases each). Trimming took 0 bases from V and 4 from J, leaving 15 bases between them. CDR3 length: 17 residues. Germline CDR1 is MDHEN and CDR2 is SYDVKM. The CDR3 nucleotides are TGTGCCAGCAGTTTATGCTCAGGGAGTGTGGGCACCGGGGAGCTGTTTTTT. Encoded protein: CASSLCSGSVGTGELFF.

The J gene is TRBJ1-1, the V gene TRBV27; D is perhaps TRBD1 (5 bases). The CDR3 has 17 residues. V was trimmed by 0 bases and J by 3 bases, leaving 17 bases between them. The germline CDR1 and CDR2 sequences are MNHEY and SMNVEV (reference sequence). In nucleotides, the CDR3 is TGTGCCAGCAGTTTATCGGGGTCCGGGGGGTCCTACACTGAAGCTTTCTTT. It codes for CASSLSGSGGSYTEAFF.

The chain joins TRBV7-2 to TRBJ2-7; D uncertain. Between the trimmed V and J ends, which lost 8 bases and 7 bases, there was a span of 12 bases. Germline loops: CDR1 SGHTA, CDR2 FQGNSA. CDR3 length equals 11 residues. The CDR3, as DNA: TGTGCCAGCGTTCGAATGGGGGAGCAGTACTTC. Encoded protein: CASVRMGEQYF.

The chain has TRBV28 and TRBJ1-5; D gene unclear. V dropped 6 bases and J dropped 1 base, with 10 bases sitting between them. Germline V gene data show CDR1 as MDHEN and CDR2 as SYDVKM. The CDR3 is 14 residues long. CDR3 sequence (DNA): TGTGCCAGCAGCCTGAACAGAAGCAATCAGCCCCAGCATTTT. Its protein product is CASSLNRSNQPQHF.